The TCR beta chain described here comes from a study of response to subunit inactivated influenza vaccine. Findings of the study overall: The authors put forward the suggestion that each seasonal influenza vaccination may bring in only a limited number of new T cells.

There are 13 residues in the CDR3. Trimming took off 5 bases at V and 2 bases at J, with 9 bases between the two ends. Germline V CDR1 and CDR2: KGHSH, LQKENI. This clonotype was observed a few times. The antigen is unknown. A single record per CDR3 protein comes from TCRdb applying MiXCR to the RT-PCR reads. The table records a few hundred thousand distinct CDR3 sequences, 12% to 15% of them present only once. This TCR was recovered from a man aged 45-65 years who received an inactivated influenza vaccine. This chain connects TRBV18 to TRBJ2-5; D uncertain. The sequencing used PBMCs from blood, collected 11 to 12 days after vaccination. For the CDR3, the DNA is TGTGCCAGCTCAAACACACTACAAGAGACCCAGTACTTC. Its translation: CASSNTLQETQYF.